Listed below are T cell receptor beta chains from one sample, sequenced in a study of OX40 agonist ivuxolimab in advanced cancers. Profiled with immunoSEQ multiplex PCR; TCRdb holds only in-frame clones, not every one. The sample carries about 72,000 clones, 80% to 90% recorded once. This material consisted of CD4+ or CD8+ T cells sorted from blood, taken in a trial of the OX40 agonist ivuxolimab. These receptors were obtained from an adult with an advanced solid tumor such as melanoma, head and neck, liver or kidney cancer. Each CDR3 is given with its conserved first and last residue. The order of the fields is D gene, V gene, clone size, J gene, CDR3 protein, CDR3 DNA. D genes are given only for firm matches. Only some rows state a clone size, as once, few, many or a class for expanded clones.

>TRBD1|TRBV27|.|TRBJ2-7
CASSLGTGGRSYEQYF
TGTGCCAGCAGTCTAGGGACAGGGGGAAGATCCTACGAGCAGTACTTC
>.|TRBV28|.|TRBJ1-5
CASSFTTGSRDNQPQHF
TGTGCCAGCAGTTTTACAACAGGAAGCAGGGACAATCAGCCCCAGCATTTT
>TRBD2|TRBV4-1|.|TRBJ2-7
CASSLPVGLAGGSYEQYF
TGCGCCAGCAGCCTCCCCGTCGGACTAGCGGGAGGCTCCTACGAGCAGTACTTC
>.|TRBV19|.|TRBJ2-7
CASSMGTNSYEQYF
TGTGCCAGTAGTATGGGGACCAACTCCTACGAGCAGTACTTC
>.|TRBV19|.|TRBJ2-1
CASGVSLNNEQFF
TGTGCCAGTGGGGTCAGCTTAAACAATGAGCAGTTCTTC
>TRBD1|TRBV7-9|few|TRBJ1-2
CASSSWTGGNYGYTF
TGTGCCAGCAGCTCCTGGACAGGGGGTAACTATGGCTACACCTTC
>.|TRBV27|.|TRBJ1-6
CASRDTNNSPLHF
TGTGCCAGCAGGGACACCAATAATTCACCCCTCCACTTT
>.|TRBV6-5|.|TRBJ1-1
CASSYKQGGNTEAFF
TGTGCCAGCAGTTACAAACAGGGTGGTAACACTGAAGCTTTCTTT
>.|TRBV30|.|TRBJ2-1
CAWSEAGEQFF
TGTGCCTGGAGTGAGGCTGGAGAGCAGTTCTTC
>.|TRBV28|.|TRBJ1-1
CASGTEAFF
TGTGCCAGCGGGACTGAAGCTTTCTTT
>TRBD1|TRBV28|.|TRBJ1-5
CASSARDRGPNQPQHF
TGTGCCAGCTCAGCCAGGGACAGGGGGCCGAATCAGCCCCAGCATTTT
>.|TRBV13|.|TRBJ1-2
CASSLKGREVYGYTF
TGTGCCAGCAGCTTAAAGGGGAGGGAGGTCTATGGCTACACCTTC
>TRBD2|TRBV19|.|TRBJ2-2
CASNVKREVTGELFF
TGTGCCAGTAACGTTAAGCGGGAGGTCACCGGGGAGCTGTTTTTT
>.|TRBV19|.|TRBJ2-7
CASKLSGSHEQYF
TGTGCCAGTAAACTTTCGGGATCCCACGAGCAGTACTTC
>.|TRBV27|few|TRBJ1-2
CASSSSDRSTDGYTF
TGTGCCAGCAGTTCCTCAGACAGGTCAACTGATGGCTACACCTTC
>TRBD2|TRBV6-6|.|TRBJ2-2
CASTPTKLAVTGELFF
TGTGCCAGCACCCCTACGAAACTAGCGGTCACCGGGGAGCTGTTTTTT
>TRBD2|TRBV9|once|TRBJ2-7
CASSLLAGGEQYF
TGTGCCAGCAGCCTACTAGCGGGAGGCGAGCAGTACTTC
>.|TRBV11-3|once|TRBJ1-6
CASSLGGTFYNSPLHF
TGTGCCAGCAGCTTAGGGGGGACATTTTATAATTCACCCCTCCACTTT
>.|TRBV6-1|.|TRBJ1-5
CASSQGVNQPQHF
TGTGCCAGCAGCCAGGGTGTCAATCAGCCCCAGCATTTT
>TRBD2|TRBV25-1|.|TRBJ2-1
CASSDPLAGANSYNEQFF
TGTGCCAGCAGTGATCCCCTAGCGGGAGCGAACTCCTACAATGAGCAGTTCTTC
>TRBD1|TRBV2|.|TRBJ1-1
CASSDRRTGIKNTEAFF
TGTGCCAGCAGTGACAGAAGGACAGGGATTAAGAACACTGAAGCTTTCTTT
>TRBD1|TRBV7-9|.|TRBJ1-1
CASSPTVGTGFMTEAFF
TGTGCCAGCAGCCCCACTGTGGGGACAGGGTTCATGACTGAAGCTTTCTTT
>.|TRBV2|.|TRBJ1-5
CASRAEAGQPQHF
TGTGCCAGCAGAGCCGAGGCGGGACAGCCCCAGCATTTT
>.|TRBV4-1|.|TRBJ1-5
CASSQDEGNWYQPQHF
TGCGCCAGCAGCCAAGATGAGGGGAATTGGTATCAGCCCCAGCATTTT
>.|TRBV5-1|.|TRBJ1-3
CASSYGQSSGNTIYF
TGCGCCAGCAGCTACGGACAGTCCTCTGGAAACACCATATATTTT
>.|TRBV6-1|.|TRBJ2-7
CASSVQDHSYEQYF
TGTGCCAGCAGTGTACAGGACCACTCCTACGAGCAGTACTTC
>.|TRBV25-1|.|TRBJ1-2
CASSEYNYGYTF
TGTGCCAGCAGTGAATACAACTATGGCTACACCTTC
>TRBD1|TRBV5-1|.|TRBJ2-5
CASSLMGQLQETQYF
TGCGCCAGCAGCTTGATGGGACAGCTACAAGAGACCCAGTACTTC
>.|TRBV5-1|.|TRBJ1-6
CASSLAWTGTGNNSPLHF
TGCGCCAGCAGCTTGGCCTGGACCGGGACGGGGAATAATTCACCCCTCCACTTT
>TRBD1|TRBV19|.|TRBJ2-7
CASSVQGSDEQYF
TGTGCCAGTAGTGTACAGGGGTCCGACGAGCAGTACTTC
>TRBD2|TRBV5-1|.|TRBJ2-1
CASSLDSGSGGYEQFF
TGCGCCAGCAGCTTGGATAGCGGGAGTGGGGGCTATGAGCAGTTCTTC
>.|TRBV7-2|.|TRBJ1-2
CASSLDPGRGVGSYTF
TGTGCCAGCAGCTTAGACCCCGGACGGGGGGTTGGGAGCTACACCTTC
>TRBD2|TRBV11-3|once|TRBJ2-1
CASSSSGREGLEQFF
TGTGCCAGCAGCTCCTCGGGGCGGGAGGGGCTTGAGCAGTTCTTC
>TRBD2|TRBV19|.|TRBJ2-1
CATGGTGYNEQFF
TGTGCCACGGGAGGGACTGGATACAATGAGCAGTTCTTC
>.|TRBV28|.|TRBJ1-5
CASSPSGGPSRPQHF
TGTGCCAGCAGCCCCTCTGGGGGACCCTCGCGGCCCCAGCATTTT
>.|TRBV7-3|.|TRBJ2-3
CASSYGTTSTDTQYF
TGTGCCAGCAGCTACGGGACAACTAGCACAGATACGCAGTATTTT
>.|TRBV5-1|.|TRBJ1-1
CASSLAVWPMNTEAFF
TGCGCCAGCAGCTTGGCCGTTTGGCCTATGAACACTGAAGCTTTCTTT
>TRBD1|TRBV18|.|TRBJ2-1
CASSPTGTGDYNEQFF
TGTGCCAGCTCACCGACCGGGACAGGGGATTACAATGAGCAGTTCTTC
>.|TRBV4-1|.|TRBJ1-6
CASSQVSDPPLHF
TGCGCCAGCAGCCAAGTGTCAGATCCACCCCTCCACTTT
>TRBD1|TRBV7-6|.|TRBJ1-1
CASSLAPEGAYTEAFF
TGTGCCAGCAGCTTAGCCCCAGAGGGGGCGTACACTGAAGCTTTCTTT
>TRBD1|TRBV2|.|TRBJ1-1
CASRETGVMNTEAFF
TGTGCCAGCAGGGAGACAGGGGTAATGAACACTGAAGCTTTCTTT
>.|TRBV25-1|once|TRBJ1-2
CASSPQDRYYGYTF
TGTGCCAGCAGTCCCCAGGACAGATACTATGGCTACACCTTC
>.|TRBV7-9|.|TRBJ2-3
CASSADGPDTQYF
TGTGCCAGCAGCGCGGACGGTCCAGATACGCAGTATTTT
>TRBD2|TRBV28|.|TRBJ2-5
CASSFHPGLAGQETQYF
TGTGCCAGCAGTTTTCACCCCGGCCTAGCGGGACAAGAGACCCAGTACTTC
>.|TRBV4-2|.|TRBJ2-3
CASSQDLASLDTQYF
TGTGCCAGCAGCCAAGATCTTGCTAGCTTAGATACGCAGTATTTT